This TCR beta chain is from a study of shared clonotypes between healthy human individuals (dated by TCRdb to about 2020). With regard to the full study: The cohort comprised two women and a few men aged 18 to 49 years. Libraries were prepared and TCR repertoires were sequenced by different laboratories using diverse techniques, in order to increase sequencing depth and limit assay-specific biases. The study deeply sequenced blood TCR repertoires of about 5 healthy adults to estimate repertoire size and the extent of clonotype sharing between individuals. Each donor's leukapheresis produced roughly between about 0.85 and 10 billion PBMCs. Points the paper makes about the study in general: Pairwise subsampling led to the expectation that sequencing depth would affect the degree of clonotype sharing among donors. Sampling was limited to blood, and TCR repertoires in tissue likely differ from TCR repertoires in blood. The genetic and exposure-history diversity represented was limited by the small number of donors.

TCR CDR3 regions were amplified from genomic DNA by multiplex PCR using the deep immunoSEQ assay. Extracted genomic DNA from each cell subset was spread evenly across all wells of several immunoSEQ 96-well plates, with each plate serving as a replicate. For unsorted PBMC, each replicate PCR was loaded with roughly 330 ng genomic DNA, equivalent to some 27,000 T cell genomes. Genomic DNA from unsorted PBMC was sequenced over ten immunoSEQ deep assay plates. The purified libraries were quantified using a Qubit 3.0 fluorometer, sized with a Bioanalyzer 2100, and then quantified again using the KAPA Library Quantification kit. Every immunoSEQ 96-well plate was sequenced on a separate single-read 150-cycle Illumina NextSeq 550 flow cell. In the paper's pipeline: Because only junctional sequences without quality scores were contained in the immunoSEQ output, filtering matching that applied to full-length reads could not be performed. To assign V/J genes and CDR3, sequences were annotated using PyIR, a Python wrapper for IgBLAST v1.9, with IMGT germline references. Reads were filtered out if the reads had weak V/J assignments (E-value above 1e-6), no CDR3, stop codons, out-of-frame junctions, or ambiguous translated residues. V3J clonotypes were defined as sequences sharing the same inferred V gene, J gene, and CDR3 amino acid sequence. Percentage overlap between repertoires was calculated by dividing the number of shared unique clonotypes by the size of the smaller repertoire. Richness of each repertoire was evaluated using RTK rarefaction, the Chao1 estimator, and Recon v2.1 estimates of unobserved clonotypes. As stored in TCRdb, this immuneACCESS dataset retains in-frame rearrangements with V and J assigned. A fraction of the clones does not appear; measured against another copy, unresolved V genes explain less than half of the discrepancy, and the remainder lacks a known reason. From that table come the V and J calls and clone size; the DNA was used to work out D and trimming. This sample is represented by 100,000 or so clones; roughly 50% of them were singletons. Less than 15% of the sample is held by the ten biggest clonotypes.

The donors were healthy, HIV-negative adults who had no recently reported acute infections or vaccinations. Every donor was a Caucasian adult living in Nashville, Tennessee, USA. For unsorted samples, tens of millions of PBMCs were counted, and genomic DNA was extracted using the QIAamp DNA Blood Mini kit. Blood was obtained by leukapheresis, after which PBMCs were separated by Ficoll-Histopaque density gradient centrifugation and cryopreserved in liquid nitrogen vapor phase. This clone showed up many times. Its antigen is not yet known. Per-base quality was not reported, and no clone a single base away is much larger than it. Sequenced material: PBMCs. The TCR sequence derives from a woman in her 40s in good health. Some clones in this sample may be carry-over from other donors' samples.

CDR3 protein: CASNLAGGPTYEQYF. Read as DNA, the sequence is TGTGCCAGCAATCTAGCGGGAGGTCCGACCTACGAGCAGTACTTC. The chain uses TRBV2 and TRBJ2-7; TRBD2 agrees with 11 junctional bases. CDR1 and CDR2, looked up from the germline V gene, are SNHLY and FYNNEI. From V the trimming removes 7 bases and from J it removes 2 bases, while the gene matches leave 7 bases of the junction unaccounted for. The CDR3 contains 15 residues, cysteine and phenylalanine counted. The entry retains the CDR3 DNA only, 45 bases that are in frame from base 1. This CDR3, with the reference TRBV2 and TRBJ2-7 proteins standing in past its ends, gives the full variable domain EPEVTQTPSHQVTQMGQEVILRCVPISNHLYFYWYRQILGQKVEFLVSFYNNEISEKSEIFDDQFSVERPDGSNFTLKIRSTKLEDSAMYFCASNLAGGPTYEQYFGPGTRLTVT.